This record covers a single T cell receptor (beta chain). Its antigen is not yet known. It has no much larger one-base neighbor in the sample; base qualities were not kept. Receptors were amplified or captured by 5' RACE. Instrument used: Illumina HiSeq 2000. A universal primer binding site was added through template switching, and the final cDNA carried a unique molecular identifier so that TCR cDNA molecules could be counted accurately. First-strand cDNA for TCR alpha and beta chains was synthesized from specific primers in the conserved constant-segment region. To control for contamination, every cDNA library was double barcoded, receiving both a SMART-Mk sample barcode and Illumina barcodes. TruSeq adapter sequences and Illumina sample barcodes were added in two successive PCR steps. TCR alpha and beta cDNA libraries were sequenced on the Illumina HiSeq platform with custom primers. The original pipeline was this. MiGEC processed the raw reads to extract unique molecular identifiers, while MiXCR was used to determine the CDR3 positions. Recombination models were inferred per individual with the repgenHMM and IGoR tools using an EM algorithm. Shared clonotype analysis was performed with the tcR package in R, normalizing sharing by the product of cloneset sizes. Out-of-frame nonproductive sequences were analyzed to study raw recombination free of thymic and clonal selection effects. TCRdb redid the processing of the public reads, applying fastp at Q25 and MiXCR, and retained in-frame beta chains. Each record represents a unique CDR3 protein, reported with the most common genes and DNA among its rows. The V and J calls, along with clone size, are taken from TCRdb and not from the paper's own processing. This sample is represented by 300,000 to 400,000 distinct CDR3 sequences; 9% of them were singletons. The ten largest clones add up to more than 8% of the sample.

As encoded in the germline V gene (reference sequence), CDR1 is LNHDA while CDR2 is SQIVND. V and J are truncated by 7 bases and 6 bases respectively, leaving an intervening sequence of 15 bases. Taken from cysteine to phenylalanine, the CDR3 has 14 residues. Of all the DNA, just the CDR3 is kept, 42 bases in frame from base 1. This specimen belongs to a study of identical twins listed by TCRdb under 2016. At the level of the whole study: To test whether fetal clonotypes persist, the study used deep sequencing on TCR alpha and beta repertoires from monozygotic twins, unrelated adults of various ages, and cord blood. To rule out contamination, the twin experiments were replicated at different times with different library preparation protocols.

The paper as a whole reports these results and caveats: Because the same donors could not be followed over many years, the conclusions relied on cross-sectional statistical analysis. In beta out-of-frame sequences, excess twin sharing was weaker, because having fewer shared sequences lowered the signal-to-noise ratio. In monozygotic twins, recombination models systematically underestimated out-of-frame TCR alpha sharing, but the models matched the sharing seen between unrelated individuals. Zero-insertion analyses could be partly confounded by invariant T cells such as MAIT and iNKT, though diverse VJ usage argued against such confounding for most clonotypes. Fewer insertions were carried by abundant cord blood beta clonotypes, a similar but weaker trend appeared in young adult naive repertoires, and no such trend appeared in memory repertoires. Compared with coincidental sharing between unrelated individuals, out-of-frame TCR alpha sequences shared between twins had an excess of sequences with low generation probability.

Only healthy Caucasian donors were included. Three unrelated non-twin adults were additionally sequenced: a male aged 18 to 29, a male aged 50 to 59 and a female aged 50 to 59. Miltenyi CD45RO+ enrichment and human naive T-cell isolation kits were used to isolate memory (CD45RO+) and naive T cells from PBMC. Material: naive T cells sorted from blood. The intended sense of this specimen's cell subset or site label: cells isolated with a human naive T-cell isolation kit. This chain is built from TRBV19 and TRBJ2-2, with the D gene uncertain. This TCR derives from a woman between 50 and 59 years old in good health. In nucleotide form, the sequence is TGTGCCAGTACTGAGTGGGTAGTCGCCGGGGAGCTGTTTTTT. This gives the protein CASTEWVVAGELFF.